Below are 27 T cell receptor beta chains sequenced from a single sample in a study of T cells in Graves' hyperthyroidism and ophthalmopathy. TCR beta CDR3 sequences were amplified from RNA transcripts. First-round RT-PCR of the TCR CDR3 relied on the HTBI primer set. Using its own MiXCR run on the multiplex PCR reads, TCRdb lists one record per CDR3 protein. Among 450,000 to 700,000 distinct CDR3 sequences listed, under 60% were seen once. Sequenced sample: peripheral blood or thyroid tissue (not recorded which). Receptors originate from an adult woman with Graves' disease, either hyperthyroidism or ophthalmopathy (not recorded which).

On this clonotype itself: Because the CDR3 is missing its conserved closing phenylalanine or tryptophan, this is likely a read error. The DNA is omitted, as the CDR3 cannot be located on it reliably, and the CDR3 follows TCRdb's listing. This chain links TRBV2 with TRBJ2-1; the listed D gene, TRBD1, was not tested against the DNA. The CDR3 spans 8 residues, counting both ends. Germline CDR1 reads SNHLY; CDR2 reads FYNNEI. CDR3 residues: CASSEAGR.

This clonotype has ten or more counts. The CDR3 reads CSASGGIEQYF. Written as DNA, the CDR3 is TGCAGTGCTTCGGGGGGGATCGAGCAGTACTTC. The chain links TRBV20-1 to TRBJ2-7, with 8 bases that match TRBD2. Losses at the gene ends were 5 bases for V and 6 bases for J; bases not matched to a gene: 3. CDR3 length: 11 amino acids. Germline V gives CDR1 DFQATT, CDR2 SNEGSKA (reference sequence).

The chain combines TRBV7-9 with TRBJ1-5; no definite D call. The CDR3 spans 15 residues. The V and J ends lost 0 bases and 4 bases respectively, with 10 bases between them. The germline V gene encodes CDR1 SEHNR and CDR2 FQNEAQ (reference sequence). CDR3 DNA: TGTGCCAGCAGCTTAGCCTGGCAGATAAATCAGCCCCAGCATTTT. Protein: CASSLAWQINQPQHF.

Turning to this clonotype: One end of the junction fails to match germline, which may point to a read error. J is TRBJ1-1 and V is TRBV6-6; TRBD1 is a possible D gene (6 bases). CDR1 is MNHNY and CDR2 is SVGAGI in the germline V gene (reference sequence). CDR3 length: 12 amino acids. The CDR3 loop reads CANSYTGTEAFF. The CDR3 bases are TGTGCCAACAGTTACACCGGGACAGAAGCTTTCTTT.

The chain links TRBV7-8 to TRBJ2-2; the match to TRBD2 covers 8 bases. Germline V gene lookup returns CDR1 SGHVS and CDR2 FQNEAQ. CDR3 size: 17 residues. Germline trimming cut 5 bases from V and 1 base from J; bases unmatched to any gene: 9. The CDR3 DNA follows: TGTGCCAGCAGCAGAACTAGCCTAGCGGGGAACACCGGGGAGCTGTTTTTT. Its translation: CASSRTSLAGNTGELFF.

This chain joins TRBV20-1 and TRBJ2-2, with 8 bases fitting TRBD1. Germline CDR1 DFQATT, CDR2 SNEGSKA (reference sequence). The CDR3 loop spans 15 amino acids. CDR3 protein: CSVLRGRGQTGELFF. In DNA form, the CDR3 reads TGCAGCGTCCTTCGCGGCAGGGGGCAAACCGGGGAGCTGTTTTTT.

The chain links TRBV7-9 to TRBJ1-2, with D possibly matching TRBD1 (5 bases). V was pared by 0 bases and J by 6 bases, with 8 bases between. CDR3 length: 13 residues. CDR1 is SEHNR and CDR2 is FQNEAQ in the germline V gene (reference sequence). In DNA, the CDR3 is TGTGCCAGCAGCTTAGCGGGGGTGAATGGCTACACCTTC. Its protein product is CASSLAGVNGYTF.

The sample holds many counts of this clonotype. At one end the junction does not follow the germline gene, possibly because of a read error. The rearrangement joins TRBV6-6 to TRBJ1-5; 7 bases align to TRBD1. Germline lookup yields CDR1 MNHNY and CDR2 SVGAGI (reference sequence). The length of the CDR3 is 16 residues. As DNA, the CDR3 is TGTGCCAGCAGCTACTCTCGGGGCCAGGGGGATCAGCCCCAGCATTTT. It specifies CASSYSRGQGDQPQHF.

This chain connects TRBV28 to TRBJ2-5; D might be TRBD1 (7 bases). The CDR3 spans 14 residues. CDR1 and CDR2 from the germline V gene are MDHEN and SYDVKM. V was shortened by 7 bases and J by 2 bases, with 14 bases between the two germline ends. CDR3 sequence (DNA): TGTGCCAGCACGTCAGGGGGGAGGCAAGAGACCCAGTACTTC. It translates to CASTSGGRQETQYF.

The chain couples TRBV10-3 to TRBJ1-3; D might be TRBD1 (5 bases). In germline, CDR1 is ENHRY, CDR2 SYGVKD. The CDR3 is 14 amino acids. Trimming left V 1 base short and J 3 bases short, with 7 bases between. The CDR3 loop reads CAISEWGSGNTIYF. The CDR3 nucleotides read TGTGCCATCAGTGAGTGGGGCAGTGGAAACACCATATATTTT.

This clonotype was recorded many times. The chain combines TRBV24-1 with TRBJ2-2; D not certain. Germline loops: CDR1 KGHDR, CDR2 SFDVKD. The CDR3 contains 16 residues. V was trimmed by 5 bases and J by 1 base, leaving 13 bases between them. Here the CDR3 reads CATSGVAEENTGELFF. The CDR3 DNA reads as TGTGCCACCAGTGGTGTAGCTGAAGAGAACACCGGGGAGCTGTTTTTT.

This clonotype was detected many times. The CDR3: CASSEGHLFATNEKLFF. In DNA, the CDR3 is TGTGCCAGCAGTGAGGGGCACCTATTCGCAACTAATGAAAAACTGTTTTTT. J is TRBJ1-4 and V is TRBV6-1; TRBD1 might be the D (5 bases). V gave up 3 bases and J gave up 0 bases, with 14 bases separating them. This CDR3 spans 17 amino acids. Germline V gene data show CDR1 as MNHNS and CDR2 as SASEGT.

The chain joins TRBV2 to TRBJ2-7, with D tentatively TRBD2 (6 bases). This CDR3 has 14 amino acids. CDR1 and CDR2 (germline): SNHLY, FYNNEI. V gave up 4 bases and J gave up 2 bases, with 12 bases separating them. As DNA, the CDR3 is TGTGCCAGCAGTGCCGCCGGGGGTGCCTACGAGCAGTACTTC. Protein: CASSAAGGAYEQYF.

The rearrangement uses TRBV20-1 and TRBJ2-5; D gene unclear. Trimming shortened V by 3 bases and J by 9 bases, and 17 bases separated the two germline ends. The CDR3 runs 13 residues. Looked up from germline, CDR1 is DFQATT and CDR2 is SNEGSKA (reference sequence). The CDR3 sequence: CSASLGRGQPQYF. The CDR3 DNA sequence: TGCAGTGCTAGTTTAGGGCGAGGCCAGCCCCAGTACTTC.

This clonotype was detected ten times or more. The chain's CDR3 is CASSLEGGQMNTEAFF. DNA for the CDR3: TGTGCCAGCAGCTTAGAGGGTGGGCAGATGAACACTGAAGCTTTCTTT. The chain joins TRBV7-8 to TRBJ1-1, with D hard to call. This CDR3 region has 16 residues. V lost 1 base and J lost 0, with 12 bases in between. Per the germline V gene, CDR1 is SGHVS and CDR2 is FQNEAQ.

This clonotype has at least ten counts. The genes are TRBV9 and TRBJ2-7, with 7 nucleotides matching TRBD2. The germline V gene has CDR1 SGDLS and CDR2 YYNGEE. The V gene end was trimmed by 4 bases and the J gene end by 3 bases; junction bases not matched to a gene: 7. This CDR3 is 14 amino acids long. CDR3 bases: TGTGCCAGCAGCCCCGCAGCGGGATACTACGAGCAGTACTTC. It codes for CASSPAAGYYEQYF.

The V gene is TRBV15, the J gene TRBJ2-5; D is undetermined. The germline CDR1 and CDR2 sequences are LNHNV and YYDKDF (reference sequence). The CDR3 spans 13 residues. Deletions cut 3 bases from V and 2 bases from J, with 7 bases between. CDR3: CATSSWGQETQYF. CDR3 coding DNA: TGTGCCACCAGCAGTTGGGGACAAGAGACCCAGTACTTC.

The genes are TRBV28 and TRBJ1-2; D call uncertain. CDR1 is MDHEN, CDR2 SYDVKM, per germline. This CDR3 is built from 17 residues. The ends were cut back, 4 bases at V and 4 bases at J, with 22 bases in the middle. The CDR3 sequence is CASSSRIAGGRGYGYTF. CDR3 bases: TGTGCCAGCAGTTCCCGAATAGCGGGAGGGCGCGGCTATGGCTACACCTTC.

This clonotype was seen at least ten times. The chain is built from TRBV12-3 or TRBV12-4 and TRBJ1-4; unclear D gene. V was trimmed by 6 bases and J by 4 bases, leaving 6 bases between them. The CDR3 spans 12 residues. CDR3 DNA: TGTGCCAGCAGACGGAATAATGAAAAACTGTTTTTT. The encoded protein is CASRRNNEKLFF.

This chain joins TRBV5-6 and TRBJ2-2, with TRBD2 matching 11 bases. The germline gives CDR1 SGHDT, CDR2 YYEEEE. The trim removed 5 bases at V and 3 bases at J, leaving 6 bases unmatched. The CDR3 is 16 amino acids. The CDR3 is CASRYGTSGHTGELFF. The CDR3 nucleotides are TGTGCCAGCAGATACGGGACTAGCGGACACACCGGGGAGCTGTTTTTT.

In its sample, this clonotype was seen many times. DNA of the CDR3: TGTGCCAGCAGTTACCCGCGGGGGGGAGAGGAGACCCAGTACTTC. Protein product: CASSYPRGGEETQYF. The rearrangement joins TRBV6-6 to TRBJ2-5, with 9 bases fitting TRBD2. The V segment lost 2 bases and the J segment 5 bases; nucleotides outside the gene matches: 6. The germline gives CDR1 MNHNY, CDR2 SVGAGI (reference sequence). This CDR3 is 15 amino acids long.

This chain links TRBV10-3 with TRBJ1-2, with a possible D match to TRBD1 (5 bases). Trimming removed 3 bases from V and 4 bases from J, with 15 bases in between. The CDR3 contains 15 residues. Germline CDR1 reads ENHRY; CDR2 reads SYGVKD. CDR3 sequence (DNA): TGTGCCATCAGTGACGGGGCCAATCCCGTCTATGGCTACACCTTC. Translated, it gives CAISDGANPVYGYTF.

A single count supports this clonotype. This chain joins TRBV25-1 and TRBJ1-1, with D tentatively TRBD1 (5 bases). The CDR3 consists of 13 residues. Trimming took off 8 bases at V and 0 bases at J, with 10 bases between the two ends. CDR1 is MGHDK, CDR2 SYGVNS, per germline. The DNA for the CDR3 is TGTGCCAGCTTTGCCAGGGTGAACACTGAAGCTTTCTTT. Its protein is CASFARVNTEAFF. The entire variable domain, with the rest obtained from reference TRBV25-1 and TRBJ1-1, is as follows: EADIYQTPRYLVIGTGKKITLECSQTMGHDKMYWYQQDPGMELHLIHYSYGVNSTEKGDLSSESTVSRIRTEHFPLTLESARPSHTSQYLCASFARVNTEAFFGQGTRLTVV.

In this sample, this clonotype turned up many times. The chain combines TRBV18 with TRBJ1-1, with TRBD1 matching over 8 bases. The CDR3 spans 13 residues. V dropped 3 bases and J dropped 4; count of bases not matched to a gene: 1. Germline assignment: CDR1 KGHSH and CDR2 LQKENI. For the CDR3, the DNA is TGTGCCAGCTCACCTGGGACAGGCACTGAAGCTTTCTTT. It yields the protein CASSPGTGTEAFF.

The rearrangement joins TRBV6-4 to TRBJ1-6; possible D gene TRBD1, 5 bases. V was shortened by 0 bases and J by 9 bases, with 12 bases between the two germline ends. The CDR3 totals 15 residues. Germline CDR1 is MRHNA and CDR2 is SNTAGT. In DNA form, the CDR3 reads TGTGCCAGCAGTGACTCTTGGGGGTCCGGTTCACCCCTCCACTTT. Translating it yields CASSDSWGSGSPLHF.

The gene calls are TRBV10-2 and TRBJ2-1; 7 bases are a match to TRBD1. The V segment lost 5 bases and the J segment 4 bases; nucleotides outside the gene matches: 8. Germline V lookup: CDR1 WSHSY, CDR2 SAAADI. The CDR3 sequence is 15 residues long. The CDR3 DNA sequence: TGCGCCAGCAGTTCGGACAGGACTTTATACAATGAGCAGTTCTTC. It yields the protein CASSSDRTLYNEQFF.

This clonotype came up many times. This chain joins TRBV15 and TRBJ1-4; 7 bases agree with TRBD1. This CDR3 has 17 amino acids. The V gene end was trimmed by 2 bases and the J gene end by 8 bases; junction bases not matched to a gene: 14. Germline V gene lookup returns CDR1 LNHNV and CDR2 YYDKDF (reference sequence). CDR3 in DNA: TGTGCCACCAGCAGACCGGCATTCGGGACAGATCGAGAAAAACTGTTTTTT. This encodes CATSRPAFGTDREKLFF. Full variable domain (remainder filled in from reference TRBV15 and TRBJ1-4): DAMVIQNPRYQVTQFGKPVTLSCSQTLNHNVMYWYQQKSSQAPKLLFHYYDKDFNNEADTPDNFQSRRPNTSFCFLDIRSPGLGDTAMYLCATSRPAFGTDREKLFFGSGTQLSVL.